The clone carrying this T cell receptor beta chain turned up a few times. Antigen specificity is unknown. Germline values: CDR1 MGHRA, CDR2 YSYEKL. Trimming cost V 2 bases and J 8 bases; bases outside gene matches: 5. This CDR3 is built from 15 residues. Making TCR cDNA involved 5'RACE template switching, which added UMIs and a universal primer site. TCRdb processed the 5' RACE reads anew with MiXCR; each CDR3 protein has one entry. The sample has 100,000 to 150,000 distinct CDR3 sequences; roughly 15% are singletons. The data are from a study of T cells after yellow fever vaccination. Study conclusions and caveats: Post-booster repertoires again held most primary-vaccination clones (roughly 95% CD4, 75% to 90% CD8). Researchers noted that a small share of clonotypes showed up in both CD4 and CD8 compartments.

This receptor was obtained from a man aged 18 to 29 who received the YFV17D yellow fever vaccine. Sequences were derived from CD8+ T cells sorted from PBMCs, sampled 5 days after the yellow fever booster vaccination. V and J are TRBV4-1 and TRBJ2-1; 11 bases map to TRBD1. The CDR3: CASSQPGQGVHEQFF. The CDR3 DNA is TGCGCCAGCAGCCAACCGGGACAGGGGGTGCATGAGCAGTTCTTC.